This T cell receptor beta chain was recorded in a study of cytomegalovirus exposure and HLA in healthy donors. Study conclusions and caveats: Some V segments, including TRBV6-2 and TRBV6-3, were excluded as indistinguishable. It was only CMV serostatus that was available as immune exposure information. An apparent linkage of common viral pathogens to several of the most significant clusters emerged in a later analysis. Previous analysis showed most TCR beta V segments were productive about 87% or about 30% of the time.

Primers included in the PCR were 60 Vbeta and 13 Jbeta primers. TCRdb's table, derived via immunoSEQ multiplex PCR, lists solely in-frame clones and lacks some. This sample carries about 120,000 clones, roughly 80% of them seen once, and the ten largest clones take approximately 28%. The junction had 13 bases not matched to a gene; V was cut back by 4 bases and J by 0 bases. The CDR3 length is 19 residues. Germline V gene sequence: CDR1 MNHNS, CDR2 SASEGT. This clone appeared once. Its antigen is still unknown. Sequenced material: PBMCs. The genes are TRBV6-1 and TRBJ1-5, with 9 bases matching TRBD1. The clonotype originates from a man in his fifties or sixties in good health and CMV-seropositive. The DNA for the CDR3 is TGTGCCAGCAGTGGTTCCACAGGGGGCGAACGTTTTAGCAATCAGCCCCAGCATTTT. It yields the protein CASSGSTGGERFSNQPQHF.